This TCR beta chain appears in the sequencing data of a study of blood T cells in healthy people across ages. The second PCR ran roughly 6 to 11 cycles with a sample-barcoded 5' primer and J-beta primers. Each CDR3 protein is one row after TCRdb ran MiXCR on the 5' RACE reads. The sample has more than 750,000 distinct CDR3 sequences, roughly 29% seen once; the top ten hold roughly 10%. For this clonotype: Possible read error: a much larger clone is one base away.

The trim removed 6 bases at V and 13 bases at J, leaving 13 bases unmatched. This CDR3 has 15 residues. Each of the donors had 9 to 10 milliliters of peripheral blood drawn into EDTA-treated Vacutainer tubes. Separately, the same data were catalogued under a study of T cells of mothers and their children.

The gene calls are TRBV12-3 or TRBV12-4 and TRBJ2-4; 12 bases map to TRBD1. The TCR was taken from a woman aged 40 to 50 in good health. Sequenced sample: blood. The CDR3 spells CASRPSGTGGREQYF. CDR3 sequence (DNA): TGTGCCAGCAGGCCCTCCGGGACAGGGGGCCGTGAGCAGTACTTC.